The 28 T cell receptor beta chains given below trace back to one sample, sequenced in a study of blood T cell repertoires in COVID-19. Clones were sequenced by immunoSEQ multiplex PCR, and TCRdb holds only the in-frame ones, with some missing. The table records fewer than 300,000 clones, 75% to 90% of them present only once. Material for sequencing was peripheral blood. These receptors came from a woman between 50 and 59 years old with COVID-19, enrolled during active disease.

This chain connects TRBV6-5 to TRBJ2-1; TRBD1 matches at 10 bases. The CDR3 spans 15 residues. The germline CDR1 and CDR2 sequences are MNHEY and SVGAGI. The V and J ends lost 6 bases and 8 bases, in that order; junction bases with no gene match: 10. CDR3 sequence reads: CASRYPGTGVHEQFF. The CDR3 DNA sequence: TGTGCCAGCAGATACCCCGGGACAGGGGTCCATGAGCAGTTCTTC.

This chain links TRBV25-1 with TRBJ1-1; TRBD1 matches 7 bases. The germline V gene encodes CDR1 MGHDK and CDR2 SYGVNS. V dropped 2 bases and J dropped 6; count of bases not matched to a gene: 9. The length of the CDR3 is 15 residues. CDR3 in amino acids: CASSEVGAGGPEAFF. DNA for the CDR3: TGTGCCAGCAGTGAAGTAGGGGCAGGGGGTCCTGAAGCTTTCTTT. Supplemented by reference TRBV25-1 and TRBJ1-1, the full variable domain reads EADIYQTPRYLVIGTGKKITLECSQTMGHDKMYWYQQDPGMELHLIHYSYGVNSTEKGDLSSESTVSRIRTEHFPLTLESARPSHTSQYLCASSEVGAGGPEAFFGQGTRLTVV.

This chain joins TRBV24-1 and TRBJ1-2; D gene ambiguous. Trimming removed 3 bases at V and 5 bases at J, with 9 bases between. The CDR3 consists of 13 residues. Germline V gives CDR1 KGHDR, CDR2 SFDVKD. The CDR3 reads CATSDRGEYGYTF. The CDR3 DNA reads TGTGCCACCAGTGATCGCGGGGAATATGGCTACACCTTC.

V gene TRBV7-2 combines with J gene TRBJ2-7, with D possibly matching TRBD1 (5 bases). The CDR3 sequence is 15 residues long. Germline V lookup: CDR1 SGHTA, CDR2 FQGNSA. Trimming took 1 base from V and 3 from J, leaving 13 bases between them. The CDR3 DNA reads TGTGCCAGCAGCTTAGTGGCAGGGAATGACTACGAGCAGTACTTC. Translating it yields CASSLVAGNDYEQYF. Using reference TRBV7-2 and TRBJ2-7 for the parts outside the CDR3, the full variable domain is GAGVSQSPSNKVTEKGKDVELRCDPISGHTALYWYRQSLGQGLEFLIYFQGNSAPDKSGLPSDRFSAERTGGSVSTLTIQRTQQEDSAVYLCASSLVAGNDYEQYFGPGTRLTVT.

The CDR3 reads CASSLGAGGPTDTQYF. The CDR3, as DNA: TGTGCCAGCAGCTTAGGAGCGGGAGGGCCCACAGATACGCAGTATTTT. The V and J genes are TRBV7-2 and TRBJ2-3, with TRBD2 identical over 10 bases. Losses at the gene ends were 1 base for V and 2 bases for J; bases not matched to a gene: 3. This CDR3 is built from 16 residues. Germline lookup yields CDR1 SGHTA and CDR2 FQGNSA.

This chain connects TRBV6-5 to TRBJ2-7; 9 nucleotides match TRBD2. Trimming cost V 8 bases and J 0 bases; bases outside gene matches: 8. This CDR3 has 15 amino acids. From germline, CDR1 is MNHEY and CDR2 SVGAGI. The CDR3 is CASRVAGDPSYEQYF. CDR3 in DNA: TGTGCCAGCCGGGTAGCGGGAGACCCCTCCTACGAGCAGTACTTC.

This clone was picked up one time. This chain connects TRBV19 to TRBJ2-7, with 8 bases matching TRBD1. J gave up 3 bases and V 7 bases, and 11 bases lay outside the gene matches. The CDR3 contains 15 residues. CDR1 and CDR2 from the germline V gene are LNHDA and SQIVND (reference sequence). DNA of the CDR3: TGTGCCAGTACCCCGACAGGGGCGAGTCTCTACGAGCAGTACTTC. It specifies CASTPTGASLYEQYF.

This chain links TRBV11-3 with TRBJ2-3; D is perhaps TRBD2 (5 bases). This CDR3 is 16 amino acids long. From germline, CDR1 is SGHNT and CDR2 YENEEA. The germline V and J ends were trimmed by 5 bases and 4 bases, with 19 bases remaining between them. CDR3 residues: CASSTPGPWRPDTQYF. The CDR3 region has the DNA TGTGCCAGCAGCACCCCGGGCCCCTGGAGGCCAGATACGCAGTATTTT.

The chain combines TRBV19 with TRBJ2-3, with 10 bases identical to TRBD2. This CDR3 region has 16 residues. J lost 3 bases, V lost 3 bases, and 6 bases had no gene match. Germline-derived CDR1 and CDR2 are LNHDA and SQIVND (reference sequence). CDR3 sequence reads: CASSIMGLANTDTQYF. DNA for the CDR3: TGTGCCAGTAGTATTATGGGACTAGCGAATACAGATACGCAGTATTTT.

The CDR3 is CASSVRQGPSKNIQYF. The CDR3 bases are TGTGCCAGCAGCGTACGACAGGGGCCTTCAAAAAACATTCAGTACTTC. This sequence joins TRBV7-2 and TRBJ2-4; TRBD1 matches at 8 bases. This CDR3 has 16 amino acids. Germline CDR1 and CDR2: SGHTA and FQGNSA. Trimming at V came to 5 bases and at J to 4 bases, leaving 10 bases not matched to a gene. The full variable domain, in which reference TRBV7-2 and TRBJ2-4 provide the parts outside the CDR3, is GAGVSQSPSNKVTEKGKDVELRCDPISGHTALYWYRQSLGQGLEFLIYFQGNSAPDKSGLPSDRFSAERTGGSVSTLTIQRTQQEDSAVYLCASSVRQGPSKNIQYFGAGTRLSVL.

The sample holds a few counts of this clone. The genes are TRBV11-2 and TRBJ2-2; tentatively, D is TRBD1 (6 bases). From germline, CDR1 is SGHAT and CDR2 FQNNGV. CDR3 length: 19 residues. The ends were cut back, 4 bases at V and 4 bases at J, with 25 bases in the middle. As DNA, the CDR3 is TGTGCCAGCAGCTCTAGTGGGGACACACCCAGCTTCCTCACCGGGGAGCTGTTTTTT. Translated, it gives CASSSSGDTPSFLTGELFF.

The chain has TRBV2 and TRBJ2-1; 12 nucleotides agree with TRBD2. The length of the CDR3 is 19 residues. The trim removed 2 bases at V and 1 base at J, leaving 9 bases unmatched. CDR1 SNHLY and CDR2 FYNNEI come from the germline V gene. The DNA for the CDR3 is TGTGCCAGCAGTGAACTAGGACTAGCGGGACGTACTTCCTACAATGAGCAGTTCTTC. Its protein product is CASSELGLAGRTSYNEQFF.

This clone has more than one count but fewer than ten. CDR3 nucleotides: TGTGCCATCAGTGAATCGGGGGATAATTCACCCCTCCACTTT. Translation gives CAISESGDNSPLHF. The V and J genes are TRBV10-3 and TRBJ1-6, with D tentatively TRBD1 (5 bases). The CDR3 is made up of 14 amino acids. Germline V gives CDR1 ENHRY, CDR2 SYGVKD. V dropped 3 bases and J dropped 5 bases, with 8 bases sitting between them.

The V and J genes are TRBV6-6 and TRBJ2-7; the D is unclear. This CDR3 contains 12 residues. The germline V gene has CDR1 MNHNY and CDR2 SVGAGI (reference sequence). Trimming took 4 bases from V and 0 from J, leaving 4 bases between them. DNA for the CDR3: TGTGCCAGCAGTTCTAGCTCCTACGAGCAGTACTTC. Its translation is CASSSSSYEQYF.

This CDR3 is CASSSPLAGGWTDTQYF. CDR3 DNA sequence: TGCGCCAGCAGCTCCCCCTTAGCGGGAGGGTGGACAGATACGCAGTATTTT. The chain combines TRBV5-1 with TRBJ2-3, with 11 bases aligning to TRBD2. The CDR3 length is 17 residues. J was trimmed by 3 bases and V by 3 bases; bases with no gene match: 9. Germline V CDR1 and CDR2: SGHRS, YFSETQ.

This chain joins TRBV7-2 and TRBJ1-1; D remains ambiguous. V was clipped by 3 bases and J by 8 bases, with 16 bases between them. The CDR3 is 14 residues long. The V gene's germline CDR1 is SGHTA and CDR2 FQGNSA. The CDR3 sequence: CASSFSTVAPEAFF. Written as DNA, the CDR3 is TGTGCCAGCAGCTTCTCGACCGTAGCACCCGAAGCTTTCTTT.

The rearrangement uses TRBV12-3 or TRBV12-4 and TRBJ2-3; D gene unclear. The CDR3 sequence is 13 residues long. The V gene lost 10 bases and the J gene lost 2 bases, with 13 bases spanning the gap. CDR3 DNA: TGTGCCATCTCAGACGGGTACACAGATACGCAGTATTTT. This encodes CAISDGYTDTQYF.

The chain's CDR3 is CASSIGDRGLQPQHF. For the CDR3, the DNA is TGTGCCAGTAGTATTGGGGACAGGGGCTTGCAGCCCCAGCATTTT. The chain combines TRBV19 with TRBJ1-5; the match to TRBD1 covers 10 bases. Germline V gene sequence: CDR1 LNHDA, CDR2 SQIVND (reference sequence). The CDR3 has 15 amino acids. V was clipped by 3 bases and J by 7 bases; unmatched bases: 6.

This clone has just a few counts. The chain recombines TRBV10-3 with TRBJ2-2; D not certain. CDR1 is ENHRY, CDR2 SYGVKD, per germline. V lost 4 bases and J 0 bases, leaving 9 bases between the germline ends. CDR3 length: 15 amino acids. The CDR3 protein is CAISAENPNTGELFF. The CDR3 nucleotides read TGTGCCATCAGTGCCGAGAATCCGAACACCGGGGAGCTGTTTTTT.

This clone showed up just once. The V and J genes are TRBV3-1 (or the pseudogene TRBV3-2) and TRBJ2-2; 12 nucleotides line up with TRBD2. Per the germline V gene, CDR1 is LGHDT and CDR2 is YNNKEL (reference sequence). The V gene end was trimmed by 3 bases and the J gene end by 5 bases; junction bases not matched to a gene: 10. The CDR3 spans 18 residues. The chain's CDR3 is CASSHRPTSGSGTGELFF. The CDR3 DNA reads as TGTGCCAGCAGCCATAGACCGACTAGCGGGAGTGGGACCGGGGAGCTGTTTTTT.

CDR3 coding DNA: TGTGCCAGCAGCAAACCGGGACTAGCGGTATCAGAGACCCAGTACTTC. It specifies CASSKPGLAVSETQYF. This chain uses TRBV5-4 with TRBJ2-5, with TRBD2 identical over 11 bases. V trimming: 4 bases; J trimming: 4 bases; junction bases outside the gene matches: 9. Germline CDR1 and CDR2: SGHNT and YYREEE (reference sequence). This CDR3 region has 16 residues.

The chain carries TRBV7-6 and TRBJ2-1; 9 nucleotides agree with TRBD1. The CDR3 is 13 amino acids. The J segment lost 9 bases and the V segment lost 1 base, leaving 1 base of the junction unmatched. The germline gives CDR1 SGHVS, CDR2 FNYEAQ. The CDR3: CASSLGDRVEQFF. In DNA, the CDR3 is TGTGCCAGCAGCTTAGGGGACAGGGTTGAGCAGTTCTTC.

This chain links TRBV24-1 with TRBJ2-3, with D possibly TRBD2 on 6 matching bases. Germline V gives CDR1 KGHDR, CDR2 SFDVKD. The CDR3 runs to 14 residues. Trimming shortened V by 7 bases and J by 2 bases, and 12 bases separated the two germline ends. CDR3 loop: CATRGQGLTDTQYF. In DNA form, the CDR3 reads TGTGCCACCAGGGGCCAGGGACTCACAGATACGCAGTATTTT.

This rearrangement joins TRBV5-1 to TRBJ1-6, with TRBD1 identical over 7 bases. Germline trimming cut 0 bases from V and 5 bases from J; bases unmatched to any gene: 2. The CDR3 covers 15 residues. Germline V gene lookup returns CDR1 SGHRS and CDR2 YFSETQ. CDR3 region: CASSLEGTDNSPLHF. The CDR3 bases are TGCGCCAGCAGCTTGGAGGGGACAGATAATTCACCCCTCCACTTT.

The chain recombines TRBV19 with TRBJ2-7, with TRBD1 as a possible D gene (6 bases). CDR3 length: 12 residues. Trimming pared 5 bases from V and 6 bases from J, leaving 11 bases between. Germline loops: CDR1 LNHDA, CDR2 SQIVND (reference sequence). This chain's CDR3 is CASSAQGSEQYF. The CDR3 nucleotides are TGTGCCAGTAGTGCACAGGGTTCCGAGCAGTACTTC.

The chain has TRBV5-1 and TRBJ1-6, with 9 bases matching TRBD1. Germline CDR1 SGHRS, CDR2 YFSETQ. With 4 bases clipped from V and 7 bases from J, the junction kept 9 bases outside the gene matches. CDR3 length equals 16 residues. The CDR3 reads CASSAEGQGINSPLHF. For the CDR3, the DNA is TGCGCCAGCAGCGCCGAGGGACAGGGAATCAATTCACCCCTCCACTTT.

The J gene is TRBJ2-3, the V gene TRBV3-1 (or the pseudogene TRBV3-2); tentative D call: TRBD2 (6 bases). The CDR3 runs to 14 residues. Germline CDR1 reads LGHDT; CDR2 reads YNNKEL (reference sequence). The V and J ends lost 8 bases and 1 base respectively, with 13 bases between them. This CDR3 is CASRVAGRTDTQYF. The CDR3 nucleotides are TGTGCCAGCCGGGTGGCGGGACGCACAGATACGCAGTATTTT.

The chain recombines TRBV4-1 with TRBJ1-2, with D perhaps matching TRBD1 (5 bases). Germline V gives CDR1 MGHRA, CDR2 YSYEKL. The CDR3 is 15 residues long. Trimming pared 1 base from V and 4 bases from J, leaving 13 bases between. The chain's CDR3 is CASSQGAGSVYGYTF. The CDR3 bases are TGCGCCAGCAGCCAAGGGGCAGGGTCTGTCTATGGCTACACCTTC.